The T cell receptor beta chain described here comes from a study of blood T cell repertoires in COVID-19. Here immunoSEQ multiplex PCR was the method, and the copy in TCRdb shows in-frame clones only, minus some. The sample includes over 150,000 clones, around 81% seen only once; the top ten take 9.5% to 13%. This clonotype originated in a man aged 70 or older with active or convalescent COVID-19. Input material: peripheral blood.

CDR3 residues: CASSYSSVSGANVLTF. CDR3 sequence (DNA): TGTGCCAGCAGTTACTCGAGTGTCTCTGGGGCCAACGTCCTGACTTTC. V gene TRBV6-2 or TRBV6-3 combines with J gene TRBJ2-6; no definite D call. CDR3 length equals 16 residues. Germline V gives CDR1 MNHEY, CDR2 SVGEGT. The V gene lost 0 bases and the J gene lost 0 bases, with 6 bases spanning the gap.